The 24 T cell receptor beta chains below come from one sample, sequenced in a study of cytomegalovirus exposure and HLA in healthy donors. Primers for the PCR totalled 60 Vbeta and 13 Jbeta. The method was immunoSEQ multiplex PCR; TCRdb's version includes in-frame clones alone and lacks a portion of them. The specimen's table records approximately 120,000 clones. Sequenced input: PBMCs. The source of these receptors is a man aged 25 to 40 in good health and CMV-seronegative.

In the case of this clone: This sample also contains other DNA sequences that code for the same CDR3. The CDR3 is CASSPYTDTQYF. Here the CDR3 DNA reads TGTGCCAGCAGTCCGTACACAGATACGCAGTATTTT. This sequence joins TRBV28 and TRBJ2-3, with D unresolved. Germline loops: CDR1 MDHEN, CDR2 SYDVKM. This CDR3 is built from 12 residues. V lost 5 bases and J 2 bases, leaving 5 bases between the germline ends. The complete variable domain, with remaining parts taken from reference TRBV28 and TRBJ2-3, reads DVKVTQSSRYLVKRTGEKVFLECVQDMDHENMFWYRQDPGLGLRLIYFSYDVKMKEKGDIPEGYSVSREKKERFSLILESASTNQTSMYLCASSPYTDTQYFGPGTRLTVL.

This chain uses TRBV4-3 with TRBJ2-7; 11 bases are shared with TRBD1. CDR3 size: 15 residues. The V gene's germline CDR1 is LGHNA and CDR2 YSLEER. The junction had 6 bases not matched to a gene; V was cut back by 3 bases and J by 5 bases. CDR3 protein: CASSQRTGGGHEQYF. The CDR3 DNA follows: TGCGCCAGCAGCCAGAGGACAGGGGGCGGCCACGAGCAGTACTTC.

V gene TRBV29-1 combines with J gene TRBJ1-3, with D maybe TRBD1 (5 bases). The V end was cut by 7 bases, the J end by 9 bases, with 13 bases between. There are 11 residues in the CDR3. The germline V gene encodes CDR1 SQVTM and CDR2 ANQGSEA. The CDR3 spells CSAREESTIYF. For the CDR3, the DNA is TGCAGCGCCAGGGAGGAGAGCACCATATATTTT.

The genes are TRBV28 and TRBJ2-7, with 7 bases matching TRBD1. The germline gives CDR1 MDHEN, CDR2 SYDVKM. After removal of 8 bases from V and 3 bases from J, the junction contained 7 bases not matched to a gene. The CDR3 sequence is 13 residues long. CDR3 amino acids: CASRIQGFYEQYF. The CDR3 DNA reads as TGTGCCAGCCGCATACAGGGGTTCTACGAGCAGTACTTC.

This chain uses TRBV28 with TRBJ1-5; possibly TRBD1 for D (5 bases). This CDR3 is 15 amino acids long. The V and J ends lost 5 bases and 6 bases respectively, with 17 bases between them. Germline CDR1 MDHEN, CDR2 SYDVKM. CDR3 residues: CASSPPRESLQPQHF. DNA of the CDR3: TGTGCCAGCAGTCCCCCCAGGGAAAGTCTTCAGCCCCAGCATTTT.

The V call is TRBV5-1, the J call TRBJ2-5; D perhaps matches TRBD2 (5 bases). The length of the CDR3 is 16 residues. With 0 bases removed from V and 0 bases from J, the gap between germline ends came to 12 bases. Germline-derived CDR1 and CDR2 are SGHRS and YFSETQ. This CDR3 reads CASSLAYGIHQETQYF. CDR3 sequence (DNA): TGCGCCAGCAGCTTGGCCTACGGGATCCACCAAGAGACCCAGTACTTC.

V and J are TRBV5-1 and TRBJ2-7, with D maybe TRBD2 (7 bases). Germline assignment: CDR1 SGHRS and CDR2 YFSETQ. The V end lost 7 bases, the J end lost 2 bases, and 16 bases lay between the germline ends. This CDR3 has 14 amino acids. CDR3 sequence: CASQLGGAAYEQYF. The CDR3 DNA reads TGCGCCAGCCAATTGGGGGGGGCCGCCTACGAGCAGTACTTC.

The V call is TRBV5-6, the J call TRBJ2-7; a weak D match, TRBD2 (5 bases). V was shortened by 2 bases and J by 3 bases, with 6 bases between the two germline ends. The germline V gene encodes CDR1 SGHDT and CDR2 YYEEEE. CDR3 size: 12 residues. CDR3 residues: CASSFAGYEQYF. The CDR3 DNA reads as TGTGCCAGCAGCTTTGCGGGCTACGAGCAGTACTTC. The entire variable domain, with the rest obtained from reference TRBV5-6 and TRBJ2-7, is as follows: DAGVTQSPTHLIKTRGQQVTLRCSPKSGHDTVSWYQQALGQGPQFIFQYYEEEERQRGNFPDRFSGHQFPNYSSELNVNALLLGDSALYLCASSFAGYEQYFGPGTRLTVT.

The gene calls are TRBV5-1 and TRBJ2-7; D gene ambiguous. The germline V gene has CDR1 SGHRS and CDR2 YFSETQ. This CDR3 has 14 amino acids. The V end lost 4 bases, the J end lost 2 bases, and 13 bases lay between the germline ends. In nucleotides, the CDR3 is TGCGCCAGCAGCCCTATCTACAGTACCTACGAGCAGTACTTC. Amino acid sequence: CASSPIYSTYEQYF.

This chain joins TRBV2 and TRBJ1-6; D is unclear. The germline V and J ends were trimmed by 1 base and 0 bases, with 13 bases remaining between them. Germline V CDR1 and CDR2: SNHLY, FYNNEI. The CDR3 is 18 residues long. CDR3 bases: TGTGCCAGCAGTGAAGTAGGCGAGGTGAGCTCCTATAATTCACCCCTCCACTTT. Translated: CASSEVGEVSSYNSPLHF. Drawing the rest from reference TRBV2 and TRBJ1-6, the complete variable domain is EPEVTQTPSHQVTQMGQEVILRCVPISNHLYFYWYRQILGQKVEFLVSFYNNEISEKSEIFDDQFSVERPDGSNFTLKIRSTKLEDSAMYFCASSEVGEVSSYNSPLHFGNGTRLTVT.

The CDR3 sequence: CASSLGHGNTIYF. The CDR3 DNA is TGTGCCAGTAGTTTGGGGCATGGAAACACCATATATTTT. This chain links TRBV19 with TRBJ1-3, with D possibly matching TRBD1 (5 bases). Looked up from germline, CDR1 is LNHDA and CDR2 is SQIVND (reference sequence). This CDR3 comprises 13 residues. V dropped 5 bases and J dropped 3 bases, with 8 bases sitting between them.

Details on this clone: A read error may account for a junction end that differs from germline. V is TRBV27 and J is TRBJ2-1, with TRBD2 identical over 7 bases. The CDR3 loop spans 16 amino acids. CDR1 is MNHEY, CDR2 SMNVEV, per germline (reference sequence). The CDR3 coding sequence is TGTGCCAGCAGGGAGTATAGCGGGTACACCTACGATGAGCAGTTCTTC. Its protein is CASREYSGYTYDEQFF.

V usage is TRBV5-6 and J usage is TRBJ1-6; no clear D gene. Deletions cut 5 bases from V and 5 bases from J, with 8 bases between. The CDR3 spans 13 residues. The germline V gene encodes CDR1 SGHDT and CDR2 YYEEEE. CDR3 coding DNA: TGTGCCAGCAGTCTAACCGATAATTCACCCCTCCACTTT. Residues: CASSLTDNSPLHF.

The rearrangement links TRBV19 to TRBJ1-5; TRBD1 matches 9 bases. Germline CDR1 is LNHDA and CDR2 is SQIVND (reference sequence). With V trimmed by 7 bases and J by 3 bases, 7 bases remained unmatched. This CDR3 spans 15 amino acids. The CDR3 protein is CASTRDREHNQPQHF. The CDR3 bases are TGTGCCAGTACCAGGGACAGGGAACACAATCAGCCCCAGCATTTT.

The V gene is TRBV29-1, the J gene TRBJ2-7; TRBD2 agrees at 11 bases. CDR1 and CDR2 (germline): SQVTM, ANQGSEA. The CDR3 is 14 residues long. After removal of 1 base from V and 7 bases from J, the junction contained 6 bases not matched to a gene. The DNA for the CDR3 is TGCAGCGTTGAAGGTAGCGGGAGGGCCGATGAGCAGTACTTC. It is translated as CSVEGSGRADEQYF.

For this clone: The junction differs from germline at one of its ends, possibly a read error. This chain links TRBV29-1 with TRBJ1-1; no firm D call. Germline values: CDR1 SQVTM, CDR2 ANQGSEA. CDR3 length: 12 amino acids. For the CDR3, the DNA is TGCAGCGTCGAAGGCAGGAGGACTGAAGCTTTCTTT. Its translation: CSVEGRRTEAFF. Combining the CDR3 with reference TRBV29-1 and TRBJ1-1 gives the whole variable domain SAVISQKPSRDICQRGTSLTIQCQVDSQVTMMFWYRQQPGQSLTLIATANQGSEATYESGFVIDKFPISRPNLTFSTLTVSNMSPEDSSIYLCSVEGRRTEAFFGQGTRLTVV.

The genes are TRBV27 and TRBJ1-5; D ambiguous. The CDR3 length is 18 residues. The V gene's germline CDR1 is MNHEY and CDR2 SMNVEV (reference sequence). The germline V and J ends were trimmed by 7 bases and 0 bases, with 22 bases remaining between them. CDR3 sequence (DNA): TGTGCCAGCACCCTCATATCGGGTGAGATATATAGCAATCAGCCCCAGCATTTT. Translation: CASTLISGEIYSNQPQHF.

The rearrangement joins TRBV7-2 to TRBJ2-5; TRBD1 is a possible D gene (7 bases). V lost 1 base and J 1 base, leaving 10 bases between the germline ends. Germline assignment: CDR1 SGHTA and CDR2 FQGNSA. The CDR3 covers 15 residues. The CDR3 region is CASSLGGTVQETQYF. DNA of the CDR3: TGTGCCAGCAGCTTAGGCGGGACAGTCCAAGAGACCCAGTACTTC.

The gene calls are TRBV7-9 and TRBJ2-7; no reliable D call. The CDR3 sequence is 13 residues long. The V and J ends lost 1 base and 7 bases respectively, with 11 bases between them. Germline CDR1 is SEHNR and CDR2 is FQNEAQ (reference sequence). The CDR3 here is CASSLVNLREQYF. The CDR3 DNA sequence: TGTGCCAGCAGCTTAGTGAACCTACGGGAGCAGTACTTC.

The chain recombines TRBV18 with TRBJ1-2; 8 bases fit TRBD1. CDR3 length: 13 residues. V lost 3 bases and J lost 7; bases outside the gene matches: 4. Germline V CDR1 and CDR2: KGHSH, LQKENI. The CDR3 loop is CASSPGDRRGYTF. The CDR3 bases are TGTGCCAGCTCACCGGGGGACAGGCGTGGCTACACCTTC. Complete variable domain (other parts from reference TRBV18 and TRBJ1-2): NAGVMQNPRHLVRRRGQEARLRCSPMKGHSHVYWYRQLPEEGLKFMVYLQKENIIDESGMPKERFSAEFPKEGPSILRIQQVVRGDSAAYFCASSPGDRRGYTFGSGTRLTVV.

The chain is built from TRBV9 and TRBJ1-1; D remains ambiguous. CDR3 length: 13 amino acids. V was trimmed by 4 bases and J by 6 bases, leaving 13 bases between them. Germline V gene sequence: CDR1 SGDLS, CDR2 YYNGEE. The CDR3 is CASSQQTNAEAFF. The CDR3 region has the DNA TGTGCCAGCAGCCAACAGACAAACGCTGAAGCTTTCTTT.

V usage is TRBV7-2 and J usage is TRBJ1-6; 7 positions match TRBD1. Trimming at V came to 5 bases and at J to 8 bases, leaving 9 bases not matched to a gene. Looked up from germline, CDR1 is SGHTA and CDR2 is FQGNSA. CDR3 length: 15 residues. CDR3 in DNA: TGTGCCAGCAGCCCGACAGGGTCCAGTGATTCACCCCTCCACTTT. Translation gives CASSPTGSSDSPLHF.

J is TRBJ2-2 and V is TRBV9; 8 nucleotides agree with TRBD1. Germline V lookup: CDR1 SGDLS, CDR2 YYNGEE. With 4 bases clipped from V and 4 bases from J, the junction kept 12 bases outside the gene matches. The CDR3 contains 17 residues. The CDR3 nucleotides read TGTGCCAGCAGCCCCATAAGGACAGGGTTTTCCACCGGGGAGCTGTTTTTT. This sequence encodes CASSPIRTGFSTGELFF.

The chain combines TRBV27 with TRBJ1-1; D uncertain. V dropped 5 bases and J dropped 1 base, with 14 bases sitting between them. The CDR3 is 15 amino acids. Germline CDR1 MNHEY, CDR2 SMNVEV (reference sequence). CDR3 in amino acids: CASSKHTEPNTEAFF. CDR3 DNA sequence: TGTGCCAGCAGTAAACATACAGAGCCGAACACTGAAGCTTTCTTT.